These T cell receptor beta chains were read from a single sample in a study of technical replicates of blood from several donors. Assay: immunoSEQ multiplex PCR; the TCRdb copy retains only in-frame clones and omits some. The table includes 80,000 or so clones, around 96% detected once. The specimen was T cells isolated from PBMCs. The receptors come from a human donor in good health. Each CDR3 is given with its conserved first and last residue. Fields, in order: clone size, V gene, D gene, CDR3 length, J gene, CDR3 protein, CDR3 DNA. A D gene is named only where the DNA matches it firmly. Rows may omit the clone size; those that give it use once, few, many or a size class.

size: NA
V: TRBV5-4
D: NA
length: 16
J: TRBJ2-5
CDR3: CASSPRAGQWQETQYF
DNA: TGTGCCAGCAGCCCTCGAGCAGGGCAGTGGCAAGAGACCCAGTACTTC

size: once
V: TRBV29-1
D: NA
length: 16
J: TRBJ2-5
CDR3: CSVGGQRAEGQETQYF
DNA: TGCAGCGTTGGGGGTCAGCGGGCGGAGGGGCAAGAGACCCAGTACTTC

size: NA
V: TRBV27
D: NA
length: 16
J: TRBJ2-6
CDR3: CASSLPLSSGANVLTF
DNA: TGTGCCAGCAGTCTACCACTAAGCTCTGGGGCCAACGTCCTGACTTTC

size: NA
V: TRBV5-1
D: NA
length: 16
J: TRBJ1-5
CDR3: CASSPEGGGSDQPQHF
DNA: TGCGCCAGCAGCCCGGAGGGGGGGGGATCTGATCAGCCCCAGCATTTT

size: NA
V: TRBV9
D: TRBD2
length: 16
J: TRBJ2-5
CDR3: CASSAGLAGNQETQYF
DNA: TGTGCCAGCAGCGCGGGACTAGCGGGGAACCAAGAGACCCAGTACTTC

size: NA
V: TRBV2
D: NA
length: 18
J: TRBJ1-1
CDR3: CAGTRDSFEHTVNTEAFF
DNA: TGTGCCGGAACCCGGGACTCTTTTGAGCACACCGTGAACACTGAAGCTTTCTTT

size: NA
V: TRBV4-1
D: TRBD2
length: 17
J: TRBJ2-7
CDR3: CASSQGAGGRRFYEQYF
DNA: TGCGCCAGCAGCCAAGGAGCGGGGGGCCGACGGTTCTACGAGCAGTACTTC

size: NA
V: TRBV29-1
D: NA
length: 15
J: TRBJ2-1
CDR3: CSVPKLASSYNEQFF
DNA: TGCAGCGTTCCCAAACTAGCCAGCTCCTACAATGAGCAGTTCTTC

size: NA
V: TRBV7-9
D: NA
length: 14
J: TRBJ2-3
CDR3: CASSLYQAGDTQYF
DNA: TGTGCCAGCAGCTTATACCAGGCAGGTGATACGCAGTATTTT

size: NA
V: TRBV5-5
D: NA
length: 13
J: TRBJ2-3
CDR3: CASSLSGSDTQYF
DNA: TGTGCCAGCAGCTTGTCAGGTAGTGATACGCAGTATTTT

size: NA
V: TRBV6-4
D: NA
length: 15
J: TRBJ2-3
CDR3: CASSDRAGFTDTQYF
DNA: TGTGCCAGCAGTGATCGGGCGGGGTTCACAGATACGCAGTATTTT

size: NA
V: TRBV11-2
D: NA
length: 15
J: TRBJ2-2
CDR3: CASSLVGGYTGELFF
DNA: TGTGCCAGCAGCTTAGTAGGCGGATACACCGGGGAGCTGTTTTTT

size: NA
V: TRBV28
D: NA
length: 16
J: TRBJ2-7
CDR3: CASSLPLQGGSYEQYF
DNA: TGTGCCAGCAGTCTCCCCTTGCAGGGGGGTTCCTACGAGCAGTACTTC

size: NA
V: TRBV2
D: NA
length: 12
J: TRBJ2-5
CDR3: CASSYGVETQYF
DNA: TGTGCCAGCAGTTACGGGGTAGAGACCCAGTACTTC

size: NA
V: TRBV29-1
D: TRBD2
length: 13
J: TRBJ2-1
CDR3: CSLLAGDGNEQFF
DNA: TGCAGTCTACTAGCGGGAGACGGGAATGAGCAGTTCTTC

size: NA
V: TRBV6-1
D: NA
length: 14
J: TRBJ1-2
CDR3: CASSEGQEWYGYTF
DNA: TGTGCCAGCAGTGAAGGACAGGAATGGTATGGCTACACCTTC

size: once
V: TRBV30
D: NA
length: 13
J: TRBJ2-5
CDR3: CAWKTGLRGTQYF
DNA: TGTGCCTGGAAGACAGGCCTTCGAGGGACCCAGTACTTC

size: once
V: TRBV28
D: TRBD1
length: 15
J: TRBJ2-7
CDR3: CASRAPGTGSYEQYF
DNA: TGTGCCAGCAGAGCCCCGGGGACAGGGTCCTACGAGCAGTACTTC

size: once
V: TRBV4-1
D: NA
length: 17
J: TRBJ2-2
CDR3: CASSQFGGSANTGELFF
DNA: TGCGCCAGCAGCCAATTTGGCGGTAGCGCGAACACCGGGGAGCTGTTTTTT

size: NA
V: TRBV6-4
D: TRBD2
length: 20
J: TRBJ2-3
CDR3: CASTDQRLAGGPFFTDTQYF
DNA: TGTGCCAGCACTGACCAAAGACTAGCGGGAGGGCCTTTTTTTACAGATACGCAGTATTTT

size: NA
V: TRBV6-1
D: NA
length: 16
J: TRBJ1-3
CDR3: CASSEAPPSSGNTIYF
DNA: TGTGCCAGCAGTGAAGCGCCTCCGAGCTCTGGAAACACCATATATTTT

size: NA
V: TRBV5-1
D: NA
length: 13
J: TRBJ2-7
CDR3: CASSLEGGYEQYF
DNA: TGCGCCAGCAGCCTCGAAGGGGGTTACGAGCAGTACTTC

size: NA
V: TRBV28
D: NA
length: 14
J: TRBJ2-3
CDR3: CASSPVPGVDTQYF
DNA: TGTGCCAGCAGTCCCGTCCCAGGGGTAGATACGCAGTATTTT

size: NA
V: TRBV4-1
D: TRBD1
length: 19
J: TRBJ2-7
CDR3: CASSQDRGTGYPLRPEQYF
DNA: TGCGCCAGCAGCCAAGATCGGGGGACAGGTTATCCTCTACGACCCGAGCAGTACTTC

size: NA
V: TRBV4-2
D: NA
length: 11
J: TRBJ1-2
CDR3: CASSQGNGYTF
DNA: TGTGCCAGCAGCCAGGGCAATGGCTACACCTTC

size: NA
V: TRBV9
D: TRBD2
length: 15
J: TRBJ2-3
CDR3: CASSVGGTRTDTQYF
DNA: TGTGCCAGCAGCGTAGGTGGGACTAGGACAGATACGCAGTATTTT

size: NA
V: TRBV27
D: TRBD1
length: 14
J: TRBJ2-7
CDR3: CASSLTDRGGEQYF
DNA: TGTGCCAGCAGTTTAACGGACAGGGGGGGAGAGCAGTACTTC

size: NA
V: TRBV20-1
D: NA
length: 10
J: TRBJ2-7
CDR3: CMTRFHEQYF
DNA: TGCATGACTAGATTCCACGAGCAGTACTTC

size: NA
V: TRBV28
D: NA
length: 14
J: TRBJ1-1
CDR3: CASTSGGDNTEAFF
DNA: TGTGCCAGCACCTCTGGAGGGGATAACACTGAAGCTTTCTTT

size: NA
V: TRBV19
D: NA
length: 13
J: TRBJ2-7
CDR3: CASKQGGDYEQYF
DNA: TGTGCCAGTAAACAAGGCGGAGACTACGAGCAGTACTTC

size: NA
V: TRBV11-2
D: TRBD1
length: 15
J: TRBJ2-7
CDR3: CASSFRGQGAHEQYF
DNA: TGTGCCAGCAGCTTTAGAGGACAGGGGGCCCACGAGCAGTACTTC

size: NA
V: TRBV15
D: NA
length: 13
J: TRBJ1-1
CDR3: CATSRQLNTEAFF
DNA: TGTGCCACCAGCAGACAATTGAACACTGAAGCTTTCTTT

size: NA
V: TRBV29-1
D: TRBD2
length: 13
J: TRBJ2-7
CDR3: CSVERGNSYEQYF
DNA: TGCAGCGTTGAGCGGGGGAACTCCTACGAGCAGTACTTC

size: once
V: TRBV14
D: TRBD1
length: 17
J: TRBJ2-2
CDR3: CASSPVSGTGYTGELFF
DNA: TGTGCCAGCAGCCCAGTATCCGGGACAGGCTACACCGGGGAGCTGTTTTTT

size: NA
V: TRBV5-1
D: NA
length: 13
J: TRBJ2-7
CDR3: CASSFRIPYEQYF
DNA: TGCGCCAGCAGCTTTAGAATTCCCTACGAGCAGTACTTC

size: NA
V: TRBV29-1
D: TRBD2
length: 13
J: TRBJ2-7
CDR3: CSGGRAKAYEQYF
DNA: TGCAGCGGCGGGAGAGCTAAAGCCTACGAGCAGTACTTC

size: NA
V: TRBV30
D: NA
length: 16
J: TRBJ1-3
CDR3: CAWSVLKGKAGNTIYF
DNA: TGTGCCTGGAGTGTACTCAAGGGGAAAGCTGGAAACACCATATATTTT

size: NA
V: TRBV7-9
D: NA
length: 18
J: TRBJ2-3
CDR3: CASSLFPKGAGNTDTQYF
DNA: TGTGCCAGCAGCTTATTTCCTAAGGGGGCGGGAAACACAGATACGCAGTATTTT

size: NA
V: TRBV30
D: NA
length: 14
J: TRBJ2-5
CDR3: CAWSVSGGGETQYF
DNA: TGTGCCTGGAGTGTCTCCGGGGGAGGAGAGACCCAGTACTTC

size: NA
V: TRBV4-1
D: NA
length: 17
J: TRBJ1-2
CDR3: CASSQDATTGVNYGYTF
DNA: TGCGCCAGCAGCCAAGATGCCACGACGGGGGTGAACTATGGCTACACCTTC

size: NA
V: TRBV14
D: TRBD2
length: 17
J: TRBJ2-1
CDR3: CASSQGATSGAYNEQFF
DNA: TGTGCCAGCAGCCAAGGCGCGACTAGCGGGGCCTACAATGAGCAGTTCTTC

size: once
V: TRBV7-9
D: NA
length: 14
J: TRBJ2-5
CDR3: CASSLAQAVETQYF
DNA: TGTGCCAGCAGCTTAGCGCAGGCTGTCGAGACCCAGTACTTC

size: once
V: TRBV7-9
D: NA
length: 16
J: TRBJ2-1
CDR3: CASSLVKGLFYNEQFF
DNA: TGTGCCAGCAGCTTGGTCAAGGGACTCTTCTACAATGAGCAGTTCTTC

size: NA
V: TRBV6-5
D: NA
length: 14
J: TRBJ2-7
CDR3: CASTDTGRGYEQYF
DNA: TGTGCCAGCACCGACACGGGTCGGGGTTACGAGCAGTACTTC

size: NA
V: TRBV2
D: TRBD1
length: 13
J: TRBJ1-2
CDR3: CASTDGTGGIQTF
DNA: TGTGCCAGCACAGATGGGACAGGGGGCATTCAGACCTTC

size: NA
V: TRBV11-3
D: TRBD2
length: 15
J: TRBJ2-1
CDR3: CASSTLAGGYNEQFF
DNA: TGTGCCAGCAGCACCTTAGCGGGAGGCTACAATGAGCAGTTCTTC

size: NA
V: TRBV4-2
D: NA
length: 13
J: TRBJ2-2
CDR3: CASSQGYTGELFF
DNA: TGTGCCAGCAGTCAGGGATACACCGGGGAGCTGTTTTTT

size: once
V: TRBV6-5
D: NA
length: 16
J: TRBJ1-4
CDR3: CASSYSAGLTNEKLFF
DNA: TGTGCCAGCAGTTACTCGGCCGGACTGACTAATGAAAAACTGTTTTTT